The 22 T cell receptor beta chains below come from one sample, sequenced in a study of shared clonotypes between healthy human individuals. Profiled with immunoSEQ multiplex PCR; TCRdb holds only in-frame clones, not every one. Counted here are around 980,000 clones, more than 75% occurring once; the ten biggest clones make up 0.61%. Input material: memory CD4+ T cells from PBMCs. The sample's subset: CD45RA-negative fraction. Receptors originate from a man aged 18 to 30 in good health. Some clones in this sample may be carry-over from other donors' samples.

This chain uses TRBV4-1 with TRBJ2-4, with a tentative D call TRBD1 (6 bases). The germline V gene encodes CDR1 MGHRA and CDR2 YSYEKL. CDR3 size: 20 residues. Trimming removed 1 base at V and 1 base at J, with 23 bases between. CDR3: CASSQGRPGVSLEAKNIQYF. CDR3 nucleotide sequence: TGCGCCAGCAGCCAAGGGCGGCCAGGGGTTTCTTTGGAGGCCAAAAACATTCAGTACTTC.

V usage is TRBV15 and J usage is TRBJ2-7; D might be TRBD1 or TRBD2, each matching 5 bases. V was trimmed by 2 bases and J by 4 bases, leaving 15 bases between them. The CDR3 spans 15 residues. Germline V CDR1 and CDR2: LNHNV, YYDKDF (reference sequence). The CDR3 DNA is TGTGCCACCAGCAGACTGTACGGGGCGGCATACGAGCAGTACTTC. The encoded protein is CATSRLYGAAYEQYF.

The rearrangement uses TRBV4-2 and TRBJ2-1; 7 nucleotides align to TRBD2. The V gene end was trimmed by 2 bases and the J gene end by 10 bases; junction bases not matched to a gene: 8. CDR1 is LGHNA, CDR2 YNFKEQ, per germline. This CDR3 spans 14 amino acids. CDR3 amino acids: CASSQKEGGREQFF. The CDR3 DNA reads TGTGCCAGCAGCCAAAAAGAGGGAGGGCGGGAGCAGTTCTTC.

Concerning this clone: The same CDR3 is also encoded by other DNA sequences in this sample. V usage is TRBV28 and J usage is TRBJ2-1, with 11 bases identical to TRBD2. The CDR3 is made up of 16 amino acids. V was clipped by 6 bases and J by 4 bases; unmatched bases: 8. Germline values: CDR1 MDHEN, CDR2 SYDVKM. The CDR3 sequence: CASSPGTSGAYNEQFF. CDR3 DNA: TGTGCCAGCAGCCCTGGGACTAGCGGAGCTTACAATGAGCAGTTCTTC.

A note on this clone: This sample includes further DNA sequences coding for the same CDR3. The V call is TRBV7-2, the J call TRBJ2-7; D might be TRBD2 (6 bases). V gave up 1 base and J gave up 3 bases, with 10 bases separating them. Germline V gene lookup returns CDR1 SGHTA and CDR2 FQGNSA. CDR3 length: 14 amino acids. The CDR3 protein is CASSLGLASYEQYF. CDR3 sequence (DNA): TGTGCCAGCAGCTTAGGTCTAGCGAGCTACGAGCAGTACTTC.

A word on this clone: This CDR3 fails to terminate in the conserved phenylalanine or tryptophan, so it likely reflects a read error. The DNA is left out, because the CDR3 cannot be placed on it with certainty; the CDR3 is given as TCRdb lists it. The chain couples TRBV19 to TRBJ2-7; TRBD2 is the table's D call and was not checked against the DNA. Germline V gene lookup returns CDR1 LNHDA and CDR2 SQIVND (reference sequence). Including both end residues, the CDR3 is 11 amino acids long. The CDR3 protein is CASPRGAREGN.

V gene TRBV6-4 combines with J gene TRBJ2-2; TRBD2 might be the D (6 bases). V lost 3 bases and J 1 base, leaving 9 bases between the germline ends. The CDR3 is 15 amino acids. The germline V gene encodes CDR1 MRHNA and CDR2 SNTAGT. The CDR3 protein is CASSEGSGNTGELFF. The CDR3 DNA sequence: TGTGCCAGCAGTGAAGGTAGCGGGAACACCGGGGAGCTGTTTTTT.

The V and J genes are TRBV28 and TRBJ1-4, with D possibly matching TRBD1 (5 bases). The ends were cut back, 7 bases at V and 2 bases at J, with 14 bases in the middle. Germline CDR1 and CDR2: MDHEN and SYDVKM. CDR3 length: 15 amino acids. The CDR3 bases are TGTGCCAGCACCGCGGCGGGGCATACTAATGAAAAACTGTTTTTT. Residues: CASTAAGHTNEKLFF.

The gene calls are TRBV18 and TRBJ1-2, with a weak D call TRBD1 (6 bases). V was shortened by 3 bases and J by 4 bases, with 9 bases between the two germline ends. CDR1 is KGHSH and CDR2 is LQKENI in the germline V gene. The CDR3 runs to 13 residues. CDR3: CASSPGDTYGYTF. The DNA of the CDR3 is TGTGCCAGCTCACCGGGGGACACCTATGGCTACACCTTC.

This chain connects TRBV20-1 to TRBJ1-1; D possibly corresponds to TRBD1 (5 bases). Germline CDR1 is DFQATT and CDR2 is SNEGSKA (reference sequence). The CDR3 loop spans 11 amino acids. Trimming shortened V by 4 bases and J by 7 bases, and 10 bases separated the two germline ends. The CDR3 here is CSANTGLEAFF. The CDR3 DNA is TGCAGTGCTAACACAGGACTTGAAGCTTTCTTT.

This sequence joins TRBV7-2 and TRBJ2-1, with 12 bases that match TRBD2. Unmatched junction bases numbered 16, after V lost 4 bases and J lost 6 bases. Looked up from germline, CDR1 is SGHTA and CDR2 is FQGNSA. This CDR3 is 19 amino acids long. The CDR3 DNA reads TGTGCCAGCAGCTCACCGGGACTAGCGGGCCCGGGCCGGGGCAATGAGCAGTTCTTC. Translating gives CASSSPGLAGPGRGNEQFF.

The chain's CDR3 is CAWSVRRSGEDTGELFF. CDR3 DNA: TGTGCCTGGAGTGTACGTAGGTCAGGGGAGGACACCGGGGAGCTGTTTTTT. The gene calls are TRBV30 and TRBJ2-2; the D gene could be TRBD1 or TRBD2 (6 bases each). This CDR3 region has 17 residues. V lost 0 bases to trimming and J lost 3 bases, with 17 bases between them. Germline CDR1 is GTSNPN and CDR2 is SVGIG (reference sequence). The variable domain in full, completed from reference TRBV30 and TRBJ2-2, reads SQTIHQWPATLVQPVGSPLSLECTVEGTSNPNLYWYRQAAGRGLQLLFYSVGIGQISSEVPQNLSASRPQDRQFILSSKKLLLSDSGFYLCAWSVRRSGEDTGELFFGEGSRLTVL.

The CDR3 nucleotides read TGTGCCAGCAGTTTCGTCAGGTCCTACAATGAGCAGTTCTTC. This translates into CASSFVRSYNEQFF. The V and J genes are TRBV28 and TRBJ2-1; D unclear. CDR3 length: 14 amino acids. Trimming pared 3 bases from V and 1 base from J, leaving 7 bases between. Germline lookup yields CDR1 MDHEN and CDR2 SYDVKM.

The V call is TRBV29-1, the J call TRBJ1-2; D gene ambiguous. This CDR3 region has 13 residues. Germline CDR1 reads SQVTM; CDR2 reads ANQGSEA. Trimming took off 6 bases at V and 4 bases at J, with 15 bases between the two ends. The CDR3: CSVGLTWGYGYTF. CDR3 nucleotide sequence: TGCAGCGTCGGACTGACCTGGGGCTATGGCTACACCTTC.

The genes are TRBV30 and TRBJ1-2; TRBD1 aligns across 7 bases. The germline V gene has CDR1 GTSNPN and CDR2 SVGIG (reference sequence). The CDR3 contains 13 residues. The CDR3 region is CALTRGARYGYTF. The CDR3 bases are TGTGCTCTGACCAGGGGGGCTCGGTATGGCTACACCTTC.

The chain couples TRBV5-5 to TRBJ1-2; possible D gene TRBD1, 5 bases. V was pared by 3 bases and J by 2 bases, with 8 bases between. Germline loops: CDR1 SGHKS, CDR2 YYEKEE (reference sequence). The CDR3 is 13 residues long. The CDR3 coding sequence is TGTGCCAGCAGCTCGGGACCGAACTATGGCTACACCTTC. Translated: CASSSGPNYGYTF. Full variable domain (outside the CDR3, taken from reference TRBV5-5 and TRBJ1-2): DAGVTQSPTHLIKTRGQQVTLRCSPISGHKSVSWYQQVLGQGPQFIFQYYEKEERGRGNFPDRFSARQFPNYSSELNVNALLLGDSALYLCASSSGPNYGYTFGSGTRLTVV.

The gene calls are TRBV25-1 and TRBJ1-3; D might be TRBD1 (5 bases). The CDR3 has 15 amino acids. Deletions cut 4 bases from V and 1 base from J, with 11 bases between. Germline lookup yields CDR1 MGHDK and CDR2 SYGVNS. Here the CDR3 DNA reads TGTGCCAGCAGTGCCGGGACGGTGTCTGGAAACACCATATATTTT. This codes for CASSAGTVSGNTIYF.

The gene calls are TRBV25-1 and TRBJ1-1; D might be TRBD1 (5 bases). Trimming stripped 2 bases from V and 1 base from J, with 8 bases between. This CDR3 is 14 amino acids long. Germline CDR1 MGHDK, CDR2 SYGVNS. CDR3 in amino acids: CASSEGQTNTEAFF. CDR3 DNA: TGTGCCAGCAGTGAAGGACAAACGAACACTGAAGCTTTCTTT.

CDR3 in amino acids: CAIARGRGTETQYF. In DNA form, the CDR3 reads TGTGCCATTGCCCGGGGCAGGGGGACAGAGACCCAGTACTTC. The chain carries TRBV10-3 and TRBJ2-5, with TRBD1 matching over 7 bases. CDR3 length: 14 amino acids. Germline V gene data show CDR1 as ENHRY and CDR2 as SYGVKD. The V gene end was trimmed by 9 bases and the J gene end by 4 bases; junction bases not matched to a gene: 11.

The chain employs TRBV18 and TRBJ1-1, with 7 bases that match TRBD1. Germline V gives CDR1 KGHSH, CDR2 LQKENI. The CDR3 contains 16 residues. V shed 2 bases and J 3 bases; nucleotides not matched to a gene: 9. CDR3 residues: CASSPVFAQGDTEAFF. The CDR3 DNA reads TGTGCCAGCTCACCAGTATTCGCCCAGGGGGACACTGAAGCTTTCTTT. The variable domain in full, completed from reference TRBV18 and TRBJ1-1, reads NAGVMQNPRHLVRRRGQEARLRCSPMKGHSHVYWYRQLPEEGLKFMVYLQKENIIDESGMPKERFSAEFPKEGPSILRIQQVVRGDSAAYFCASSPVFAQGDTEAFFGQGTRLTVV.

CDR3 sequence: CASSQGLGEGYNEQFF. The CDR3 DNA sequence: TGCGCCAGCAGCCAAGGCCTAGGAGAGGGTTACAATGAGCAGTTCTTC. V is TRBV4-1 and J is TRBJ2-1; D perhaps matches TRBD2 (5 bases). V gave up 1 base and J gave up 4 bases, with 14 bases separating them. Looked up from germline, CDR1 is MGHRA and CDR2 is YSYEKL. The CDR3 loop spans 16 amino acids.

This chain connects TRBV5-1 to TRBJ2-3; 7 bases are a match to TRBD2. Per the germline V gene, CDR1 is SGHRS and CDR2 is YFSETQ. The CDR3 sequence is 14 residues long. V shed 0 bases and J 3 bases; nucleotides not matched to a gene: 1. The CDR3 region has the DNA TGCGCCAGCAGCTTGGTGCGGGAGACAGATACGCAGTATTTT. Its translation: CASSLVRETDTQYF.